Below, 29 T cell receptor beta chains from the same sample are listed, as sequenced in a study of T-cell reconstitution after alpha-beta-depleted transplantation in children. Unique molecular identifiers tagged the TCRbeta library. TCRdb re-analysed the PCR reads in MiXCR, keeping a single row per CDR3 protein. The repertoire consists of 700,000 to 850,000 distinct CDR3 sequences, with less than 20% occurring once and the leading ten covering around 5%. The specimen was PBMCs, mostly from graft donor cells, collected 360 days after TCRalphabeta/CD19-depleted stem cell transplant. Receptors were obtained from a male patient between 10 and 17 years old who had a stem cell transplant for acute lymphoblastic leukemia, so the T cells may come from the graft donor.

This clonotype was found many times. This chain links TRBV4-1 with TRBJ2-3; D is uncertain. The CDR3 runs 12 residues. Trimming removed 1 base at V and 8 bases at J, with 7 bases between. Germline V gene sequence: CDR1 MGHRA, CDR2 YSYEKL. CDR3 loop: CASSQVGVTQYF. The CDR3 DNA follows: TGCGCCAGCAGCCAAGTTGGAGTTACGCAGTATTTT.

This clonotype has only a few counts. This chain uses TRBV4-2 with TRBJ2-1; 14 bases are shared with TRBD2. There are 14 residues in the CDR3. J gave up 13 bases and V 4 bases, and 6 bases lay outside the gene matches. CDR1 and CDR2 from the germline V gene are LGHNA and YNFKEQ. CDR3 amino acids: CASSLRTSGRQQFF. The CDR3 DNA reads TGTGCCAGCAGCCTTCGGACTAGCGGGAGGCAACAGTTCTTC.

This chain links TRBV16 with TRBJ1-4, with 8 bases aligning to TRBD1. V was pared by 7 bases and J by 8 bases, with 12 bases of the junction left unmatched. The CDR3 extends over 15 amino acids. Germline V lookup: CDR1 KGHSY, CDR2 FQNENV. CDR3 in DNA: TGTGCCAGCATCCCGGACGCAGGGGGCGGAGAAAAACTGTTTTTT. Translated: CASIPDAGGGEKLFF.

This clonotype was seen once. CDR3 bases: TGTGCCAGCAGTTACCGGGCGGGAGTCCCAGATACGCAGTATTTT. Its protein is CASSYRAGVPDTQYF. The rearrangement links TRBV6-2 or TRBV6-3 to TRBJ2-3, with 7 bases identical to TRBD2. This CDR3 has 15 amino acids. The germline CDR1 and CDR2 sequences are MNHEY and SVGEGT. With 2 bases clipped from V and 4 bases from J, the junction kept 6 bases outside the gene matches.

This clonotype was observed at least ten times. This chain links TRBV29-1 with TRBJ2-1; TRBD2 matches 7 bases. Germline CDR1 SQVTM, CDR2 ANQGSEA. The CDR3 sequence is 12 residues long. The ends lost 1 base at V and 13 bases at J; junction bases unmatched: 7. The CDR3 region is CSVEGSGTPQFF. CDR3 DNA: TGCAGCGTTGAAGGAAGCGGGACCCCTCAGTTCTTC.

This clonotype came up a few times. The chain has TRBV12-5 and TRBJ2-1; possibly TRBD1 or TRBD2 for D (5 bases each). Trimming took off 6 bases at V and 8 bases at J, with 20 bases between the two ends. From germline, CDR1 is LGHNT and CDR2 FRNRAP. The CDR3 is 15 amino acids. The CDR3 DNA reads TGTGCTAGTGGCCTTGACGAAATTCGGGGCGATGAGCAGTTCTTC. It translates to CASGLDEIRGDEQFF.

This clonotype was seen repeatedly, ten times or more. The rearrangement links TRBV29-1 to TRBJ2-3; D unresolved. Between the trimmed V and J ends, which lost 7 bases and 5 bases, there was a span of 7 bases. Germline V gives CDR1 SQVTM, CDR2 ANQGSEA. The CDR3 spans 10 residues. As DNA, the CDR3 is TGCAGCGCCTCGGGAGATACGCAGTATTTT. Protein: CSASGDTQYF.

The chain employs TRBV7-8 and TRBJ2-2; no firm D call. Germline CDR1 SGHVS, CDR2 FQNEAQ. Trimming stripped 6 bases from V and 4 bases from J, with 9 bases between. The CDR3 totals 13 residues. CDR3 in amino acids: CASRKGSTGELFF. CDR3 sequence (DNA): TGTGCCAGCAGAAAAGGCAGCACCGGGGAGCTGTTTTTT.

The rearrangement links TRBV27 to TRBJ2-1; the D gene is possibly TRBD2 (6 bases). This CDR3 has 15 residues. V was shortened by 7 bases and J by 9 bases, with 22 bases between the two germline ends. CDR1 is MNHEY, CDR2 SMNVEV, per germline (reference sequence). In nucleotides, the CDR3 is TGTGCCAGCAACTCCCCGGGACTGCACTGGGGTGAGCAGTTCTTC. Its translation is CASNSPGLHWGEQFF.

The DNA for the CDR3 is TGTGCCAGCAGTTTCACTGGGGGTCGGGCTGAAGCTTTCTTT. The encoded protein is CASSFTGGRAEAFF. The chain couples TRBV6-5 to TRBJ1-1, with a tentative D call TRBD1 (5 bases). Germline V gene sequence: CDR1 MNHEY, CDR2 SVGAGI. Trimming cost V 4 bases and J 6 bases, with 15 bases left between them. The CDR3 consists of 14 residues.

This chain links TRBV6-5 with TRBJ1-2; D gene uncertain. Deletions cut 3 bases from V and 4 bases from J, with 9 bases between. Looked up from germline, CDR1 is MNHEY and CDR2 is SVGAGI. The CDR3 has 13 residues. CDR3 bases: TGTGCCAGCAGTTATCTCGGACCCTATGGCTACACCTTC. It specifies CASSYLGPYGYTF.

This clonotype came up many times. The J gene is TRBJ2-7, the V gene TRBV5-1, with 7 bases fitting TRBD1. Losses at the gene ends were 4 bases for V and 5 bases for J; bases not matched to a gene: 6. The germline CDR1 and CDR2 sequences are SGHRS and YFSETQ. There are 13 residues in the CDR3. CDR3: CASSHDRVNEQYF. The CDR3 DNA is TGCGCCAGCAGCCACGACAGGGTAAACGAGCAGTACTTC. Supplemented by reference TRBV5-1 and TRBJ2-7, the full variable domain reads KAGVTQTPRYLIKTRGQQVTLSCSPISGHRSVSWYQQTPGQGLQFLFEYFSETQRNKGNFPGRFSGRQFSNSRSEMNVSTLELGDSALYLCASSHDRVNEQYFGPGTRLTVT.

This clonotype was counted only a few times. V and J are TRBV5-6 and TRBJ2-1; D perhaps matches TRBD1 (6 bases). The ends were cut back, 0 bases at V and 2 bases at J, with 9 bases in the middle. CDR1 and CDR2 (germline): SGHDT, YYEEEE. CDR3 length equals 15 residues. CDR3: CASSLVWTAYNEQFF. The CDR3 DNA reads TGTGCCAGCAGCTTGGTGTGGACAGCCTACAATGAGCAGTTCTTC.

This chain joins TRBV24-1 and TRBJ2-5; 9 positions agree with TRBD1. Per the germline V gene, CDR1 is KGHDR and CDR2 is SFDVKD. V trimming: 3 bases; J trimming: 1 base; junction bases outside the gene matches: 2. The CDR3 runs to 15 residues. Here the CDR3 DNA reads TGTGCCACCAGTGATACGACAGGGGGCCAAGAGACCCAGTACTTC. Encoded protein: CATSDTTGGQETQYF.

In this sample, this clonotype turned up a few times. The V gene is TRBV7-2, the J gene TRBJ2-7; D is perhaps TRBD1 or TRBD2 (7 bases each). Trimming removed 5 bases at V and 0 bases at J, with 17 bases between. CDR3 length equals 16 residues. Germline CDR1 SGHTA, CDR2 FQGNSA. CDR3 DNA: TGTGCCAGCAGCCCAGGGGGGGGACATCCCTCCTACGAGCAGTACTTC. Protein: CASSPGGGHPSYEQYF.

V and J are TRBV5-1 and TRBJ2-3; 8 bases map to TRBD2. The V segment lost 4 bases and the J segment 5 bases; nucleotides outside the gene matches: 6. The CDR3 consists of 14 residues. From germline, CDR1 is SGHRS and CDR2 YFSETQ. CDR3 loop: CASSELAGLDTQYF. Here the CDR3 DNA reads TGCGCCAGCAGCGAGCTAGCGGGCCTAGATACGCAGTATTTT. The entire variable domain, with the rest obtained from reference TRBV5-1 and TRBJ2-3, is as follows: KAGVTQTPRYLIKTRGQQVTLSCSPISGHRSVSWYQQTPGQGLQFLFEYFSETQRNKGNFPGRFSGRQFSNSRSEMNVSTLELGDSALYLCASSELAGLDTQYFGPGTRLTVL.

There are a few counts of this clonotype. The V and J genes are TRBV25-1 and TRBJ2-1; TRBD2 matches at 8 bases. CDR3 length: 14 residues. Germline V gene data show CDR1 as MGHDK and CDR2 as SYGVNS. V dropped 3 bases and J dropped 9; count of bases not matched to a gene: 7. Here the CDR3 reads CASSERLASGEQFF. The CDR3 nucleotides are TGTGCCAGCAGTGAGAGACTAGCGTCCGGTGAGCAGTTCTTC.

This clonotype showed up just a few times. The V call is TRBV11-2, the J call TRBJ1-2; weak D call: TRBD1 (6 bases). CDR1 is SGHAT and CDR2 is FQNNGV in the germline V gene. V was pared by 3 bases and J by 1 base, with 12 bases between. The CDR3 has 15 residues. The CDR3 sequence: CASSLRGPYNYGYTF. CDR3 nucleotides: TGTGCCAGCAGCTTGCGGGGGCCCTATAACTATGGCTACACCTTC.

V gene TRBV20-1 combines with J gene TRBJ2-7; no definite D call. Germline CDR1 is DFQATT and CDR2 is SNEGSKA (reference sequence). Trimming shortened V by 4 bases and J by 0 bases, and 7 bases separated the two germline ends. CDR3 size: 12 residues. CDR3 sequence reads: CSANGNSYEQYF. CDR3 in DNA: TGCAGTGCTAACGGCAACTCCTACGAGCAGTACTTC.

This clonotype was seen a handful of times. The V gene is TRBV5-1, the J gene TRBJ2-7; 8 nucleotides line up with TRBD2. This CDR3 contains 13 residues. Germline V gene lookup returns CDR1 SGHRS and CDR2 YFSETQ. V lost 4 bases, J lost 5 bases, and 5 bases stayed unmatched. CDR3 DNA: TGCGCCAGCAGCCGGACTAGCCCCAACGAGCAGTACTTC. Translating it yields CASSRTSPNEQYF. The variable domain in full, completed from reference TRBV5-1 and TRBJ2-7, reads KAGVTQTPRYLIKTRGQQVTLSCSPISGHRSVSWYQQTPGQGLQFLFEYFSETQRNKGNFPGRFSGRQFSNSRSEMNVSTLELGDSALYLCASSRTSPNEQYFGPGTRLTVT.

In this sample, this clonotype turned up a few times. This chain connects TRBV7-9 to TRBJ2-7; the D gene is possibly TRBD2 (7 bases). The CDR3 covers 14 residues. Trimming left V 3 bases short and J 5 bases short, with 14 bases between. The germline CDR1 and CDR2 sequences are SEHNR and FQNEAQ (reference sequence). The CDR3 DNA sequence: TGTGCCAGCAGCTTCCGAGGGGGGGCCCACGAGCAGTACTTC. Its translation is CASSFRGGAHEQYF.

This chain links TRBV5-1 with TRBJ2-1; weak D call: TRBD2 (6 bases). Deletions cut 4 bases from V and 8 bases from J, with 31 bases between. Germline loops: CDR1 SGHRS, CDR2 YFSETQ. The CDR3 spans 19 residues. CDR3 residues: CASSPGAGERALYVDEQFF. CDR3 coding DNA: TGCGCCAGCAGCCCCGGGGCGGGTGAGCGGGCCCTTTATGTGGATGAGCAGTTCTTC.

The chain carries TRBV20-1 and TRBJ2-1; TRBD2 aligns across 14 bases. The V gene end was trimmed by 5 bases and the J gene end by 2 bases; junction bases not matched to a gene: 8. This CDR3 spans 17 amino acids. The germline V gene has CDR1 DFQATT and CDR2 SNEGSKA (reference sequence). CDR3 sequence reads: CSALRTSGRYTYNEQFF. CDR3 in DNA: TGCAGTGCTTTACGGACTAGCGGGAGGTACACCTACAATGAGCAGTTCTTC.

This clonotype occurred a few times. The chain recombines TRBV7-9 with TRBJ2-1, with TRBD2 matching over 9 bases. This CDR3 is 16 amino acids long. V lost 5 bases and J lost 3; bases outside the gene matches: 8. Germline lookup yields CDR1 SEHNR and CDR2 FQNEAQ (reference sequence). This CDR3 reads CASSLGLASVYNEQFF. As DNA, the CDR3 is TGTGCCAGCAGCCTGGGACTAGCTTCAGTCTACAATGAGCAGTTCTTC.

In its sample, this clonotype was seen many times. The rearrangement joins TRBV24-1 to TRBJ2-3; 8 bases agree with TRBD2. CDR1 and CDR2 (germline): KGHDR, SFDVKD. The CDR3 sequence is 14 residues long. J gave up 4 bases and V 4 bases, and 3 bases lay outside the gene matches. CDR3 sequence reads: CATSETSGSDTQYF. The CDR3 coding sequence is TGTGCCACCAGTGAAACTAGCGGTTCAGATACGCAGTATTTT.

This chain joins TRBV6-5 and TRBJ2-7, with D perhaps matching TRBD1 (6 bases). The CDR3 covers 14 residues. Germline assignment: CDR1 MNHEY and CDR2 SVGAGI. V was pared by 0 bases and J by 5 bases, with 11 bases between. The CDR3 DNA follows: TGTGCCAGCAGTTACTCGTCAGGGGACCACGAGCAGTACTTC. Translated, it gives CASSYSSGDHEQYF.

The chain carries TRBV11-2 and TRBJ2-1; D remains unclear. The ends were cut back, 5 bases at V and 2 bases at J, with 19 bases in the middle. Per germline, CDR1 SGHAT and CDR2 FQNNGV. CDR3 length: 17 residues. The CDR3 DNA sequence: TGTGCCAGCAGCCCCGCCCCGGGCTTGCATCCCTACAATGAGCAGTTCTTC. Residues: CASSPAPGLHPYNEQFF.

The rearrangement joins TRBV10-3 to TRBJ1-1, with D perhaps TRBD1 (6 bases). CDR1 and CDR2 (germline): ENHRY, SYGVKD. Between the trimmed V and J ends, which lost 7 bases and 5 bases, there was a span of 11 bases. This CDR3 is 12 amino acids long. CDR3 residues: CAITKGGTEAFF. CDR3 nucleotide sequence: TGTGCCATCACGAAGGGGGGAACTGAAGCTTTCTTT.

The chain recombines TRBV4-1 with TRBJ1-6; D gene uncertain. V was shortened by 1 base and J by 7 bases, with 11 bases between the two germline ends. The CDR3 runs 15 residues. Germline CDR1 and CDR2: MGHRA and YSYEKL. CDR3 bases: TGCGCCAGCAGCCAAGTGGGCGCGGTCAATTCACCCCTCCACTTT. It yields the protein CASSQVGAVNSPLHF.